This TCR beta chain was identified during a study of shared clonotypes between healthy human individuals. Profiling relied on immunoSEQ multiplex PCR, and the TCRdb table lists in-frame clones only, not all of them. This repertoire shows 110,000 or so clones, about 70% found once; its top ten account for approximately 23%. This CDR3 spans 15 amino acids. CDR1 is MNHEY, CDR2 SMNVEV, per germline (reference sequence). J gave up 9 bases and V 5 bases, and 9 bases lay outside the gene matches. The TCR comes from a woman aged 25 to 39 in good health. This rearrangement joins TRBV27 to TRBJ2-1, with TRBD2 matching over 11 bases. The sample taken for sequencing was memory CD8+ T cells sorted from blood. Subset given: CD45RO+ cells pooled with CCR7-negative TemRA cells. The CDR3 coding sequence is TGTGCCAGCAGTCCCTCAACTAGCGGGAGTCGTGAGCAGTTCTTC. This codes for CASSPSTSGSREQFF.